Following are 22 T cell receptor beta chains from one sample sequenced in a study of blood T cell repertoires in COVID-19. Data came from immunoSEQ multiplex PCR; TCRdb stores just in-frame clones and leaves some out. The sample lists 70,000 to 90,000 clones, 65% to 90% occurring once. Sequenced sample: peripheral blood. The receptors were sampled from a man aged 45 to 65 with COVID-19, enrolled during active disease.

DNA for the CDR3: TGCGCCAGCAGAAAAGCGGGAAGCTCCTACAATGAGCAGTTCTTC. Translated, it gives CASRKAGSSYNEQFF. The genes are TRBV10-2 and TRBJ2-1; 7 bases fit TRBD2. The CDR3 is 15 amino acids. Trimming took 6 bases from V and 0 from J; bases not matched to a gene: 5. Per germline, CDR1 WSHSY and CDR2 SAAADI.

CDR3 region: CASSAQGFTEAFF. The CDR3 DNA reads TGTGCCAGCAGTGCACAGGGGTTTACTGAAGCTTTCTTT. This sequence joins TRBV2 and TRBJ1-1; 7 bases are shared with TRBD1. This CDR3 spans 13 amino acids. Per germline, CDR1 SNHLY and CDR2 FYNNEI. The trim removed 4 bases at V and 5 bases at J, leaving 4 bases unmatched.

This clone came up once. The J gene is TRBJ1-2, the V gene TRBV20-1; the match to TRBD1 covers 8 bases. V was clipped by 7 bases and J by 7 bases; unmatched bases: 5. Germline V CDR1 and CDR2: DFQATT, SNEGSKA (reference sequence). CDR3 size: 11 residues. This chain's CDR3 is CSVTGASGYTF. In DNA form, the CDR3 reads TGCAGTGTGACAGGGGCATCTGGCTACACCTTC.

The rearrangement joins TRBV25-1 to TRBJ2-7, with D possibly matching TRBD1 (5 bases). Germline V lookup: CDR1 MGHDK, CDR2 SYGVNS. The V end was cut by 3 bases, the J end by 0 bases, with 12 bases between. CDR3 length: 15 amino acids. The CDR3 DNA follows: TGTGCCAGCAGTGAGGGGCCGGATAGCTCCTACGAGCAGTACTTC. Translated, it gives CASSEGPDSSYEQYF.

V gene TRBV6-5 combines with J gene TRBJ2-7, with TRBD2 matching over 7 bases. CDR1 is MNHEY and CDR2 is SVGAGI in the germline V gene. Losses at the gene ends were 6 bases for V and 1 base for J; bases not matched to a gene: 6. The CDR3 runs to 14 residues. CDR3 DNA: TGTGCCAGCAGCCTGGCCGGGAGGTCCTACGAGCAGTACTTC. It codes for CASSLAGRSYEQYF.

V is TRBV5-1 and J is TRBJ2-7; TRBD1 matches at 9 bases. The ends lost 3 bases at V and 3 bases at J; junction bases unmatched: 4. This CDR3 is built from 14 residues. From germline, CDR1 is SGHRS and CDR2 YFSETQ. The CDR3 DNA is TGCGCCAGCAGCTCTACAGGGGGCCACTACGAGCAGTACTTC. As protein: CASSSTGGHYEQYF.

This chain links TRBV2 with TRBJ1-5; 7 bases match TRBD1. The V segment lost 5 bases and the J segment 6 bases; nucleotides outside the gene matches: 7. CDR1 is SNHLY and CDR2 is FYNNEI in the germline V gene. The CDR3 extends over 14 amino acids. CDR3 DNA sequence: TGTGCCAGCAGTTTCAGGGGGACGGGTCAGCCCCAGCATTTT. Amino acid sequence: CASSFRGTGQPQHF.

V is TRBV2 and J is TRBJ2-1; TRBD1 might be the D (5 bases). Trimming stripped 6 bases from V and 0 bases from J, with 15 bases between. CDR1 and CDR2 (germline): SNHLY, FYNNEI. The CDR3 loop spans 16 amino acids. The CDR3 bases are TGTGCCAGCAGCCGACAGTCCTTGAGCTCCTACAATGAGCAGTTCTTC. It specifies CASSRQSLSSYNEQFF.

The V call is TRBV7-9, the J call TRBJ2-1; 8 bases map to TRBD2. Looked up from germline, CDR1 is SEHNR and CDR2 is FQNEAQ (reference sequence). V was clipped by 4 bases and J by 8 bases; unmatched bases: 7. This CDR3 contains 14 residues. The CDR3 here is CASSSRGGSHEQFF. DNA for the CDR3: TGTGCCAGCAGCTCACGGGGGGGGTCCCATGAGCAGTTCTTC.

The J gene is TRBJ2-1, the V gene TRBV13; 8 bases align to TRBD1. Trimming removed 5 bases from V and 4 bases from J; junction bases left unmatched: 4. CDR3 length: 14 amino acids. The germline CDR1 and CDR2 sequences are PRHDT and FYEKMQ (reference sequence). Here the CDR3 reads CASSPGTGYNEQFF. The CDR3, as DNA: TGTGCCAGCAGCCCAGGGACAGGATACAATGAGCAGTTCTTC.

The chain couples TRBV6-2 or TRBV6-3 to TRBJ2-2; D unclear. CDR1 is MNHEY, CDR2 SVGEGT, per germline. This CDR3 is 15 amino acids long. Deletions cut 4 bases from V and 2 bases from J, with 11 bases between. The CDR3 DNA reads TGTGCCAGCAGTTCCTCCCCCGTCAACACCGGGGAGCTGTTTTTT. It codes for CASSSSPVNTGELFF.

The CDR3 DNA is TGTGCCTGGAGTCGACAGCAAGAGACCCAGTACTTC. Residues: CAWSRQQETQYF. The rearrangement uses TRBV30 and TRBJ2-5; TRBD1 is a possible D gene (5 bases). The CDR3 extends over 12 amino acids. V lost 2 bases and J 2 bases, leaving 6 bases between the germline ends. The germline V gene encodes CDR1 GTSNPN and CDR2 SVGIG (reference sequence).

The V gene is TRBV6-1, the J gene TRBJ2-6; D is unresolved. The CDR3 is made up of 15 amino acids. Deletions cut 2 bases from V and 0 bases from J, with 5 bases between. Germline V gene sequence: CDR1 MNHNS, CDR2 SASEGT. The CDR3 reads CASSETISGANVLTF. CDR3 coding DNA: TGTGCCAGCAGTGAAACTATCTCTGGGGCCAACGTCCTGACTTTC.

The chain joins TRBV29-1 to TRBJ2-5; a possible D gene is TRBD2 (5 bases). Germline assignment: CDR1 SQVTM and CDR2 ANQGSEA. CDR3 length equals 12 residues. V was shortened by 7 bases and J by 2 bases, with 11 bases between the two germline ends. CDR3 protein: CSGTSGQETQYF. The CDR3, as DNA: TGCAGCGGAACTAGTGGTCAAGAGACCCAGTACTTC.

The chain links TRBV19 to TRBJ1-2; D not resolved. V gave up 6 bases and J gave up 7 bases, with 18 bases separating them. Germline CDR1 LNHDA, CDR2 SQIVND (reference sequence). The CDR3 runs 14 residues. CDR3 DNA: TGTGCCAGTAGGACGGAGGGATACGCCGGTGGCTACACCTTC. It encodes CASRTEGYAGGYTF.

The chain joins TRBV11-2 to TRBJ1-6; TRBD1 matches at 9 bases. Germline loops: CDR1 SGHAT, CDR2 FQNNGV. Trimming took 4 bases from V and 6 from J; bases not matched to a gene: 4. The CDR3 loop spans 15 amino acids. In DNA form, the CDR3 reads TGTGCCAGCAGCTCTTGGACAGGGGTTAATTCACCCCTCCACTTT. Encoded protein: CASSSWTGVNSPLHF.

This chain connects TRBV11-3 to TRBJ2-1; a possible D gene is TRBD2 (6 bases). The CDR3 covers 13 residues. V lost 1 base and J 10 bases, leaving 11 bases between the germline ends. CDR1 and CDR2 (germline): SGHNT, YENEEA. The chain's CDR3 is CASSLVDYLEQFF. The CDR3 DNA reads TGTGCCAGCAGCTTAGTGGACTACCTGGAGCAGTTCTTC.

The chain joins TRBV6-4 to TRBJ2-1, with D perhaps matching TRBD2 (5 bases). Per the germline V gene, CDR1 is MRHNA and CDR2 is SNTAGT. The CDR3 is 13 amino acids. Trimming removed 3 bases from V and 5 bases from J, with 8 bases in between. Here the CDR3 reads CASSEGVNNEQFF. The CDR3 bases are TGTGCCAGCAGTGAGGGAGTCAACAATGAGCAGTTCTTC.

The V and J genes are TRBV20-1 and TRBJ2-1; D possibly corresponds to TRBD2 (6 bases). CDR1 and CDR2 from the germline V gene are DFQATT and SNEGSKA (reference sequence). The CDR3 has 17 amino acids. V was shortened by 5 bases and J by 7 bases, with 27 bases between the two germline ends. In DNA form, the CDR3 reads TGCAGTGCTGGTGGAGGGTCGATAGGACTAATTACGAATGAGCAGTTCTTC. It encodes CSAGGGSIGLITNEQFF.

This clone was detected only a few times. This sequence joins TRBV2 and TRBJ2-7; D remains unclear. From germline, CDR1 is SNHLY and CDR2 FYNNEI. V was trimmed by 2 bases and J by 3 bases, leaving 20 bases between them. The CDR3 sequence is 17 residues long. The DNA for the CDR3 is TGTGCCAGCAGTGAAATATCCTCCATCGCAACCGGCTACGAGCAGTACTTC. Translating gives CASSEISSIATGYEQYF.

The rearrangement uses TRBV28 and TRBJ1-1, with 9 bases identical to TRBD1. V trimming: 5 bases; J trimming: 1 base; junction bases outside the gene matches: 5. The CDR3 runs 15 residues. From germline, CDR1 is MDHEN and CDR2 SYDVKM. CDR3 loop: CASSLQGAWNTEAFF. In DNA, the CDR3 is TGTGCCAGCAGTCTACAGGGGGCCTGGAACACTGAAGCTTTCTTT.

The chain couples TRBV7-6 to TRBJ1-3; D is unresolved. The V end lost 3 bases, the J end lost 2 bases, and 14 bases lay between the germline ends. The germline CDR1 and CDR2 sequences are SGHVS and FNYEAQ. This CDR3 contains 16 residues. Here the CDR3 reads CASSLGYAQAGNTIYF. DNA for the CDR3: TGTGCCAGCAGCTTGGGCTACGCTCAGGCTGGAAACACCATATATTTT.